This entry describes one T cell receptor (beta chain). Data came from immunoSEQ multiplex PCR; TCRdb stores just in-frame clones and leaves some out. The table lists about 80,000 clones, about nine tenths of them singletons. The source of the sample is a study of blood T cell repertoires in COVID-19. About the study: T cells, B-cell-depleted T cells, or PBMCs provided the cDNA or gDNA that served as material.

There are 14 residues in the CDR3. With 4 bases removed from V and 7 bases from J, the gap between germline ends came to 14 bases. The germline V gene encodes CDR1 MNHEY and CDR2 SVGAGI. This clonotype was obtained from a woman between 45 and 60 years old in a cohort sampled during active COVID-19. This sequence joins TRBV6-5 and TRBJ1-5, with D possibly matching TRBD1 (6 bases). The sequencing input was peripheral blood. Written as DNA, the CDR3 is TGTGCCAGCAGTTTACAGGGAGTTTGGCAGCCCCAGCATTTT. This translates into CASSLQGVWQPQHF.